This T cell receptor beta chain is from a study of neurological immune-mediated disorders. This clonotype has at least ten counts. The antigen remains undetermined. Germline-derived CDR1 and CDR2 are SGHTA and FQGNSA. Trimming shortened V by 5 bases and J by 4 bases, and 9 bases separated the two germline ends. The CDR3 spans 13 residues. The time point denotes: longitudinal time-point 3. It was by 5'RACE with 10-nucleotide random UMIs that the cDNA was made. TCRdb called the 5' RACE reads again in MiXCR, with one record for every CDR3 protein. Of about 84,000 distinct CDR3 sequences detected, around 4% appear once; the ten largest clones hold approximately 5.7%. Regarding the study as a whole: CDR3 amino acid sequences of expanded clones were not shared across subjects, a result suggesting private repertoires in all groups.

This TCR was sampled from a woman aged 55-69 years with multiple sclerosis. The specimen sequenced was PBMCs. The chain recombines TRBV7-2 with TRBJ2-1; maybe TRBD1 (6 bases). CDR3 amino acids: CASSPQGYNEQFF. The DNA of the CDR3 is TGTGCCAGCAGCCCCCAGGGGTACAATGAGCAGTTCTTC. The full variable domain, its missing parts supplied by reference TRBV7-2 and TRBJ2-1, is GAGVSQSPSNKVTEKGKDVELRCDPISGHTALYWYRQSLGQGLEFLIYFQGNSAPDKSGLPSDRFSAERTGGSVSTLTIQRTQQEDSAVYLCASSPQGYNEQFFGPGTRLTVL.